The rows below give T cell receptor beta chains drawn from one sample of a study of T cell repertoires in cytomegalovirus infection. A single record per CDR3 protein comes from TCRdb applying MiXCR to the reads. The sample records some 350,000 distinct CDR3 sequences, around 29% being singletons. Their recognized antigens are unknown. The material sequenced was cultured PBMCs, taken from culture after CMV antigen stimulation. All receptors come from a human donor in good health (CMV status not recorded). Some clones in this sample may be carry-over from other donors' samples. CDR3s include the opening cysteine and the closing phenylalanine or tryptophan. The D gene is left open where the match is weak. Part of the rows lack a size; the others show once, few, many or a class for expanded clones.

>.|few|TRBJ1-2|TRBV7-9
TGTGCCAGCAGCTCCCCCCAGGGGCTCGGGAACTATGGCTACACCTTC
CASSSPQGLGNYGYTF
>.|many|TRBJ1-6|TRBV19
TGTGCCAGTAGTACCAGAGCGGGGGCCTATAATTCACCCCTCCACTTT
CASSTRAGAYNSPLHF
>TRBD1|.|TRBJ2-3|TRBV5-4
TGTGCCAGCAGCTTGGCAACAGGGGGTATGGGAATCACAGATACGCAGTATTTT
CASSLATGGMGITDTQYF
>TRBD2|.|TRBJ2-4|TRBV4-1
TGCGCCAGCAGCCAAGATAAGACTAGCCACAAAAACATTCAGTACTTC
CASSQDKTSHKNIQYF
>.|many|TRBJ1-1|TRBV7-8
TGTGCCAGCAGCGAGGGACGAGGGGCCAGTGAAGCTTTCTTT
CASSEGRGASEAFF
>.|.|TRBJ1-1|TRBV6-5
TGTGCCAGCTCGGACAGTCCTGAAGCTTTCTTT
CASSDSPEAFF
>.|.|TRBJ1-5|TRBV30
TGTGCCTGGAGCGACGACAGTTTGAGCGTCAATCAGCCCCAGCATTTT
CAWSDDSLSVNQPQHF
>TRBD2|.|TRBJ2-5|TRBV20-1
TGCAGTGCTACGAAGTTTAGGACAGGCGGACTAGCGGGAGAGAGAGAGACCCAGTACTTC
CSATKFRTGGLAGERETQYF
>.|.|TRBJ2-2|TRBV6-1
TGTGCCAGCACTATCCACAGGGCCGACACCGGGGAGCTGTTTTTT
CASTIHRADTGELFF
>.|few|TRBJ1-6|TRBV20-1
TGCAGTGCTAGCGGAGGGGACAATTCACCCCTCCACTTT
CSASGGDNSPLHF
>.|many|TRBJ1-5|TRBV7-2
TGTGCCAGCAGCTTAGTGCGCGACACTTATCAGCCCCAGCATTTT
CASSLVRDTYQPQHF
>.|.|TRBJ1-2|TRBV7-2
TGTGCCAGCAGCTCCCCGGGACTCTATGGCTACACCTTC
CASSSPGLYGYTF
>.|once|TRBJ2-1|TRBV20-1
TGCAGTGTGGGGGTTGGCTCCCCTGGGAATGAGCAGTTCTTC
CSVGVGSPGNEQFF
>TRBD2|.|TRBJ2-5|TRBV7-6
TGTGCCAGCAGCTTAGCGCGGACGGGGGGATACTTCCAAGAGACCCAGTACTTC
CASSLARTGGYFQETQYF
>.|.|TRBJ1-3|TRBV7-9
TGTGCCAGCAGCTCCCTTACGGACACCATATATTTT
CASSSLTDTIYF
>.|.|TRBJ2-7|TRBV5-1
TGCGCCAGCAGCTTGGGGGCCAGGGGGGGCTACGAGCAGTACTTC
CASSLGARGGYEQYF
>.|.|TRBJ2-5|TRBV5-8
TGTGCCAGCAGCTTGGACAGGGTGACCCAGTACTTC
CASSLDRVTQYF
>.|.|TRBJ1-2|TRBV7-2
TGTGCCACGGTAGAAGAGGGAGCTGGTGGCTACACCTTC
CATVEEGAGGYTF
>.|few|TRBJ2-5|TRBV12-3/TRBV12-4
TGTGCCAGCAGTTTCGCAGGGGTGGGGGAGACCCAGTACTTC
CASSFAGVGETQYF